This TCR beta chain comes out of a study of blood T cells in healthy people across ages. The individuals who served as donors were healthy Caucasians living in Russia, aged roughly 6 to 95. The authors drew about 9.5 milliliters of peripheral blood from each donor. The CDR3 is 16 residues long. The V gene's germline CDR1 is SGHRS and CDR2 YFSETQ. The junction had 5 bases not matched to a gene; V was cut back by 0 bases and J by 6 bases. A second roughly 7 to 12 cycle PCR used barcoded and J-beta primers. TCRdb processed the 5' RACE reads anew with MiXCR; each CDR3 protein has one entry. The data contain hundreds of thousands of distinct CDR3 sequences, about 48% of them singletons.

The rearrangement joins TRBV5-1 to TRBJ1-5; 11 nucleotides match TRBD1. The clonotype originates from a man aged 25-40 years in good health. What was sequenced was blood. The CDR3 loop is CASSLEGTGGLQPQHF. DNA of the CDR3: TGCGCCAGCAGCTTGGAAGGGACAGGGGGTCTTCAGCCCCAGCATTTT.